This TCR beta chain is drawn from a study of spatial heterogeneity in lung cancer. About the study: Across the raw uncorrected reads, a unique TCR and UMI combination was observed, on average, more than ten times.

V gave up 6 bases and J gave up 10 bases, with 16 bases separating them. The CDR3 covers 13 residues. The germline gives CDR1 MNHEY, CDR2 SMNVEV (reference sequence). TCRdb fed the 5' RACE reads into MiXCR, producing one record per CDR3 protein. The repertoire holds nearly 15,000 distinct CDR3 sequences, under 8% seen once, with about 9% in the top ten. Described time point: sample taken at primary tumor resection. Untreated early-stage non-small cell lung cancer patients, roughly 72 in total, were the donors. Whole RNA obtained from tumor, nontumor lung or frozen PBMC underwent sequencing without sorting. Study findings and constraints: It was estimated that coverage of tumor T cells reached approximately 7.4% for alpha chains and 13% to 15% for beta chains. Higher tumor mutation counts went along with higher counts of expanded intratumoral alpha and beta TCRs.

This clonotype was counted only a few times. Its antigen remains unidentified. The chain combines TRBV27 with TRBJ1-5; D unresolved. This TCR came from a male donor with early-stage non-small cell lung cancer. Here the sequenced sample was lung tumor tissue, taken at surgery. In DNA form, the CDR3 reads TGTGCCAGCAGCTTTTACCCTGAAACCCCCCAGCATTTT. Translating it yields CASSFYPETPQHF.